This is a list of T cell receptor beta chains from one sample in a study of blood T cells in healthy people across ages. TCRdb re-derived calls from the 5' RACE reads in MiXCR, one entry per CDR3 protein. The data contain about 780,000 distinct CDR3 sequences, around half of them singletons. Sequenced input: blood. The receptor set was obtained from a man at least 80 years old in good health. The CDR3 runs from the conserved cysteine through the conserved F or W. The D gene is left open where the match is weak. Only part of the rows carry a size: once, few, many, or a class if the clone is expanded.

size,V,D,J,DNA,CDR3
NA,TRBV4-1,TRBD1,TRBJ1-1,TGCGCCAGCAGCCAAAGGGACAGGGGGCGAACTGAAGCTTTCTTT,CASSQRDRGRTEAFF
NA,TRBV12-3/TRBV12-4,NA,TRBJ2-3,TGTGCCAGCAGTTTAGGCCTAGCGCTCAAGAGCACAGATACGCAGTATTTT,CASSLGLALKSTDTQYF
NA,TRBV5-1,TRBD1,TRBJ2-2,TGCGCCAGCAGCTTCAAGGACAGGTGGGGCAACGGGGAGCTGTTTTTT,CASSFKDRWGNGELFF
NA,TRBV20-1,NA,TRBJ1-2,TGCAGTGCCAGTACCTCGACAGGCTATGGCTACACCTTC,CSASTSTGYGYTF
NA,TRBV29-1,NA,TRBJ2-5,TGCAGCGCCCAGTCGGGGGAAGAGACCCAGTACTTC,CSAQSGEETQYF
many,TRBV4-3,TRBD2,TRBJ2-5,TGCGCCAGCAGCCACATACTAGCGGGAGAAGAGACCCAGTACTTC,CASSHILAGEETQYF
NA,TRBV25-1,NA,TRBJ2-1,TGTGCCAGCAGTGACCCCCACCTCACCTCTAACAATGAGCAGTTCTTC,CASSDPHLTSNNEQFF
NA,TRBV15,TRBD1,TRBJ2-3,TGTGCCACCAGCAGGAGGACAGGGGGGAGGACAGATACGCAGTATTTT,CATSRRTGGRTDTQYF
NA,TRBV29-1,NA,TRBJ1-2,TGCAGCGTTGGGGGACTCATGACAGGCTATGGCTACACCTTC,CSVGGLMTGYGYTF
NA,TRBV20-1,TRBD2,TRBJ2-7,TGCAGTGCTAGAGATCCCACAAGACTAGCGGGATTGCCTGAGCAGTACTTC,CSARDPTRLAGLPEQYF
few,TRBV5-1,NA,TRBJ2-7,TGCGCCAGCAGCTTGGAGGCCTCAGGTTGGGATGAGCAGTACTTC,CASSLEASGWDEQYF
NA,TRBV11-3,TRBD2,TRBJ2-3,TGTGCCAGCAGCTTTGGACTAGCGGGGCTGTCTGGGGGCACAGATACGCAGTATTTT,CASSFGLAGLSGGTDTQYF
NA,TRBV20-1,NA,TRBJ2-1,TGCAGTGCCCGGCTAGGGGGGCCGATGGAAGAGCAGTTCTTC,CSARLGGPMEEQFF
NA,TRBV7-9,NA,TRBJ2-7,TGTGCCAGCAGCTTCGCGGGGAGGACAGGATCCTACGAGCAGTACTTC,CASSFAGRTGSYEQYF
few,TRBV5-5,TRBD1,TRBJ1-2,TGTGCCAGCAGCTCGACAGGGTATGGCTACACCTTC,CASSSTGYGYTF
NA,TRBV5-4,NA,TRBJ2-7,TGTGCCAGCAGCTTGGCGGCTGGGTGGGACGAGCAGTACTTC,CASSLAAGWDEQYF
few,TRBV15,TRBD2,TRBJ2-1,TGTGCCACCAGCAGAGATCCGGGAGGTGAGCAGTTCTTC,CATSRDPGGEQFF
few,TRBV19,NA,TRBJ2-1,TGTGCCAGTAGTACCCGACCCGGTAGTAGCTCCTACAATGAGCAGTTCTTC,CASSTRPGSSSYNEQFF
many,TRBV5-1,NA,TRBJ1-1,TGCGCCAGCAGCTGCGGCGGGAACACTGAAGCTTTCTTT,CASSCGGNTEAFF
NA,TRBV5-1,TRBD2,TRBJ2-1,TGCGCCAGCAGCTACACTAGCGGACACAATGAGCAGTTCTTC,CASSYTSGHNEQFF
NA,TRBV29-1,TRBD1,TRBJ2-1,TGCAGCGCGGACAGGATGAGCTCCTACAATGAGCAGTTCTTC,CSADRMSSYNEQFF
NA,TRBV7-2,TRBD2,TRBJ2-3,TGTGCCAGCAGCATATTTAGCGGGACTAGCACAGATACGCAGTATTTT,CASSIFSGTSTDTQYF
NA,TRBV20-1,NA,TRBJ2-5,TGCAGTGCAGAGGATTTAGATGGCCAAGAGACCCAGTACTTC,CSAEDLDGQETQYF
NA,TRBV29-1,NA,TRBJ2-3,TGCAGCCCCAGGCTCAGCACAGATACGCAGTATTTT,CSPRLSTDTQYF
NA,TRBV9,TRBD2,TRBJ2-1,TGTGCCAGCAGCGACGGACTAGCGGGGGCCAGGCCCTACAATGAGCAGTTCTTC,CASSDGLAGARPYNEQFF
NA,TRBV27,NA,TRBJ1-5,TGTGCCAGCAGTTTGATGGGCAGGAGCAATCAGCCCCAGCATTTT,CASSLMGRSNQPQHF
few,TRBV29-1,TRBD2,TRBJ2-2,TGCAGCGTTGAACTAGCGGGAAAAACCGGGGAGCTGTTTTTT,CSVELAGKTGELFF
few,TRBV2,NA,TRBJ1-5,TGTGCCAGCGCCCCAGGGGCGAGCAATCAGCCCCAGCATTTT,CASAPGASNQPQHF
NA,TRBV29-1,NA,TRBJ1-2,TGCAGCGTTGAGGTTAGCTATGGCTACACCTTC,CSVEVSYGYTF
few,TRBV4-1,TRBD2,TRBJ2-3,TGCGCCAGCAGCCAAGGACCGACTAGCGGATACACAGATACGCAGTATTTT,CASSQGPTSGYTDTQYF
NA,TRBV27,TRBD2,TRBJ2-3,TGTGCCACCGGACTAGCGGGAGTGGGCACAGATACGCAGTATTTT,CATGLAGVGTDTQYF
NA,TRBV28,NA,TRBJ2-1,TGTGCCAGCAGCCGAGCTATAGATTTCTCCAATGAGCAGTTCTTC,CASSRAIDFSNEQFF
few,TRBV11-2,NA,TRBJ2-7,TGTGCCAGCAGCTTAGAGGCGGGGGCGGTCCCCTACGAGCAGTACTTC,CASSLEAGAVPYEQYF
NA,TRBV29-1,NA,TRBJ1-1,TGCAGCGTGACGCCCCAGGGGAAAGCCACTGAAGCTTTCTTT,CSVTPQGKATEAFF
NA,TRBV5-5,TRBD1,TRBJ1-1,TGTGCCAGCAGCTGGGACAGAGGCCAAGAAGCTTTCTTT,CASSWDRGQEAFF
few,TRBV5-1,NA,TRBJ2-3,TGCGCCAGCAGGGAGGGGCTTGACACAGATACGCAGTATTTT,CASREGLDTDTQYF
NA,TRBV20-1,TRBD1,TRBJ2-4,TGCAGTGCTGTTCCGGGACAGGGCCTCAAAAACATTCAGTACTTC,CSAVPGQGLKNIQYF
NA,TRBV30,NA,TRBJ2-7,TGTGCCTGGAATGAGGGTCCCTACGAGCAGTACTTC,CAWNEGPYEQYF
once,TRBV20-1,TRBD2,TRBJ2-5,TGCAGTGCTAGAGGCAGGACTAGGGATTTGGAGACCCAGTACTTC,CSARGRTRDLETQYF
NA,TRBV7-2,TRBD2,TRBJ2-3,TGTGCCAGCAGCCTATCCAGGACTAGCGGGAAGGCCAGCGCGCAGTATTTT,CASSLSRTSGKASAQYF
NA,TRBV13,NA,TRBJ2-4,TGTGCCAGCAGCTTAGGTTCGCTAGCCAAAAACATTCAGTACTTC,CASSLGSLAKNIQYF
many,TRBV7-2,TRBD2,TRBJ2-1,TGTGCCAGCAGCTTCGGGCTAGCGGGAATCTCCTACAATGAGCAGTTCTTC,CASSFGLAGISYNEQFF
NA,TRBV7-9,TRBD1,TRBJ1-2,TGTGCCAGCAGCTCAGCCGGGACAGTCTATGGCCACACCTTC,CASSSAGTVYGHTF
NA,TRBV4-3,NA,TRBJ1-1,TGCGCCAGCAGCCGCGGAATACAGGGTCCGGGGGAAGCTTTCTTT,CASSRGIQGPGEAFF
NA,TRBV28,TRBD1,TRBJ2-7,TGTGCCAGCAGTAGCTGGGACAGAGCGCGCGAGCAGTACTTC,CASSSWDRAREQYF
few,TRBV5-1,TRBD2,TRBJ2-1,TGCGCCAGCAGCCCCGCGGGGGGAGGCCGCCACAATGAGCAGTTCTTC,CASSPAGGGRHNEQFF
NA,TRBV29-1,NA,TRBJ2-7,TGCAGCGCAGCCGGGACCAAAGACTACGAGCAGTACTTC,CSAAGTKDYEQYF
NA,TRBV12-3/TRBV12-4,NA,TRBJ2-7,TGTGCCAGCAGTTTCGACGGACGAACCTACGAGCAGTACTTC,CASSFDGRTYEQYF
NA,TRBV20-1,TRBD2,TRBJ2-2,TGCAGCGCTAGGAGGGCTAGCGGGGGGGCAGGCGGGGAGCTGTTTTTT,CSARRASGGAGGELFF
NA,TRBV15,NA,TRBJ2-1,TGTGCCACCGGCAGAGACTTAGCCACTCTCAATGAGCAGTTCTTC,CATGRDLATLNEQFF
NA,TRBV5-1,TRBD2,TRBJ2-5,TGCGCCAGCAGCCCCGGGGTAGCGGGTGATCGGGAGCAGTACTTC,CASSPGVAGDREQYF
many,TRBV5-6,TRBD2,TRBJ2-5,TGTGCCAGCGCTCGGGCGGGAGAAGAGACCCAGTACTTC,CASARAGEETQYF
few,TRBV4-1,NA,TRBJ2-3,TGCGCCAGCAGCCAACAGGACCTCACAGGCACAGATACGCAGTATTTT,CASSQQDLTGTDTQYF
many,TRBV5-1,NA,TRBJ1-5,TGCGCCAGCAGCTTGTCTGGCGACAATCAGCCCCAGCATTTT,CASSLSGDNQPQHF
NA,TRBV28,NA,TRBJ1-4,TGTGCCAGCAGTTTGCGAATCTCGGAGGGCGAAAAACTGTTTTTT,CASSLRISEGEKLFF
NA,TRBV4-1,TRBD2,TRBJ2-1,TGCGCCAGCAGCCGGAGGACTAGCGGGAGTTCCAATGAGCAGTTCTTC,CASSRRTSGSSNEQFF
NA,TRBV18,NA,TRBJ2-3,TGTGCCAGCTCGTACTCGGGACTTTACACAGATACGCAGTATTTT,CASSYSGLYTDTQYF
many,TRBV20-1,NA,TRBJ2-1,TGCAGTGCTGTCAGGGATGTACGGAATGAGCAGTTCTTC,CSAVRDVRNEQFF
NA,TRBV10-1,NA,TRBJ2-1,TGCGCCAGCAGCCCTACGAGAATGTTTCATGAGCAGTTCTTC,CASSPTRMFHEQFF